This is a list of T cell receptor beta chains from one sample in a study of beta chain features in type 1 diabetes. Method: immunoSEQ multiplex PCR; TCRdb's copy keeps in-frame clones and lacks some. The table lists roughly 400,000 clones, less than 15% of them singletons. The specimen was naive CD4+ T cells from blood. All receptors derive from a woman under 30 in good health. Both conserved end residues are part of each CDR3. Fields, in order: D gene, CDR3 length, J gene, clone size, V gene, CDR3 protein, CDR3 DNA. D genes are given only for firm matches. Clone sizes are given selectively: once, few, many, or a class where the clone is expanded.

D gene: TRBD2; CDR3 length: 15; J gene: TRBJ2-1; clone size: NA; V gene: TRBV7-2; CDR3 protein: CASTFSGRAGNEQFF; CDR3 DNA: TGTGCCAGCACCTTTAGCGGGAGGGCCGGGAATGAGCAGTTCTTC
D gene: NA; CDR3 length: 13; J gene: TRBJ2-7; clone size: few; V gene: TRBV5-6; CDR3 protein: CASSLQVPYEQYF; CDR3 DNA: TGTGCCAGCAGCCTGCAGGTCCCCTACGAGCAGTACTTC
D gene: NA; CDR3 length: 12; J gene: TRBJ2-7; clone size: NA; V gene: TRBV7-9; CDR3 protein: CASSFVLREQYF; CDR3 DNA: TGTGCCAGCAGCTTCGTCCTCCGGGAGCAGTACTTC
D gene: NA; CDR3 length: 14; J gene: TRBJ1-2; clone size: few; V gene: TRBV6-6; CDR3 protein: CASSYSKAGYGYTF; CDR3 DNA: TGTGCCAGCAGTTACTCGAAGGCAGGCTATGGCTACACCTTC
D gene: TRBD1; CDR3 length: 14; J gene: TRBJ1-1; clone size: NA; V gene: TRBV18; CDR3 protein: CASSPDRVNTEAFF; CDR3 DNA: TGTGCCAGCTCACCCGACAGGGTGAACACTGAAGCTTTCTTT
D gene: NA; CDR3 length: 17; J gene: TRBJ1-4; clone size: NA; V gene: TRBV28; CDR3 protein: CASSTLMDKATNEKLFF; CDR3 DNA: TGTGCCAGCAGTACCCTAATGGACAAGGCAACTAATGAAAAACTGTTTTTT
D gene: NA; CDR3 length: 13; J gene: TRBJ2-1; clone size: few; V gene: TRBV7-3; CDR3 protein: CASSPDSLNEQFF; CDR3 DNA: TGTGCCAGCAGCCCGGACAGCTTAAATGAGCAGTTCTTC
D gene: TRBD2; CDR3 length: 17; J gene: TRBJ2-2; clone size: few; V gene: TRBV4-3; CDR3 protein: CASSQPGLAGSTGELFF; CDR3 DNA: TGCGCCAGCAGCCAACCGGGACTAGCGGGATCCACCGGGGAGCTGTTTTTT
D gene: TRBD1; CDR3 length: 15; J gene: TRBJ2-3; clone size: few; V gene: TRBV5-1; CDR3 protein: CASSLDRGSTDTQYF; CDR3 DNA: TGCGCCAGCAGCTTGGACAGGGGGTCCACAGATACGCAGTATTTT
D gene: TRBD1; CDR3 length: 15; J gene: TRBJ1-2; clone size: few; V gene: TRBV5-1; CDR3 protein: CASSSGQGVGYGYTF; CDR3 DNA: TGCGCCAGCAGCTCCGGACAGGGAGTAGGCTATGGCTACACCTTC
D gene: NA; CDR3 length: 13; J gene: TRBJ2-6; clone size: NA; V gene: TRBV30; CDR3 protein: CAWTGAGANVLTF; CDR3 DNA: TGTGCCTGGACAGGGGCTGGGGCCAACGTCCTGACTTTC